The entry below describes one T cell receptor beta chain. Libraries were prepared by immunoSEQ multiplex PCR; TCRdb keeps only in-frame clonotypes and omits some of them. The sample has over 200,000 clones, about nine tenths seen once; the top ten hold 0.95% to 1.5%. The sample comes from a study of blood T cell repertoires in COVID-19. About the study: COVID-19 samples from acute and convalescent phases originated in the United States, Italy and Spain.

The sequence came from a human donor in a cohort exposed to, infected with or recovered from COVID-19 (not recorded which). The donor label of this sample is uncertain. What was sequenced was PBMCs or T cells enriched from blood (not recorded which).

In nucleotides, the CDR3 is TGTGCCAGTAGTTATCAGGGTGGGAATTCACCCCTCCACTTT. Its protein product is CASSYQGGNSPLHF. The V call is TRBV19, the J call TRBJ1-6, with D possibly TRBD1 on 5 matching bases. Trimming stripped 5 bases from V and 7 bases from J, with 12 bases between. The CDR3 consists of 14 residues. Germline CDR1 reads LNHDA; CDR2 reads SQIVND (reference sequence).